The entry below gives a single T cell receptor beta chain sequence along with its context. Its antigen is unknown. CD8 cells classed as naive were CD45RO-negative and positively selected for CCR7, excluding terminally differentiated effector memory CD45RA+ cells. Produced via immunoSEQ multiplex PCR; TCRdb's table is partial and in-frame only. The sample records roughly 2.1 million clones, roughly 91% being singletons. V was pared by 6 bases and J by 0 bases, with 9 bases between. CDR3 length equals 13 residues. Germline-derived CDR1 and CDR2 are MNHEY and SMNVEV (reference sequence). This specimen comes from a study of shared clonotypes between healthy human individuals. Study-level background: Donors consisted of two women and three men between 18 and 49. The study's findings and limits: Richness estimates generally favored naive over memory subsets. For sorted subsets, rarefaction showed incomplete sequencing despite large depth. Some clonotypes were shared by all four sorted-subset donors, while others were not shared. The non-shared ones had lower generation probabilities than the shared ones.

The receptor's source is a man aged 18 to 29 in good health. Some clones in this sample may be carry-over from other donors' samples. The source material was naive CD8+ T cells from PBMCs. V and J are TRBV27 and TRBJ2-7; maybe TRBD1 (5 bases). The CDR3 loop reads CASRQDSSYEQYF. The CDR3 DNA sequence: TGTGCCAGCAGACAGGATAGCTCCTACGAGCAGTACTTC.